This T cell receptor (beta chain) was obtained from a study of a mutant IDH1 vaccine in newly diagnosed glioma. Study information: Among treated patients, roughly 60% were male and around 40% female, and mean age was about 41 years. Therapy received beforehand was radiotherapy, temozolomide, or both, with most patients given both. Notes on the study in general: Shifts in the top peripheral T cell clonotypes seemed unrelated to pseudoprogression.

Time point meaning: week 23, last vaccination. Vaccination used 300 ug of mutant IDH1 20-mer peptide per dose, with topical imiquimod. The donor cohort comprised cases of new WHO grade 3 or 4 IDH1-mutant, ATRX-lost astrocytoma. This CDR3 contains 14 residues. Trimming removed 4 bases from V and 7 bases from J; junction bases left unmatched: 9. Germline lookup yields CDR1 MGHRA and CDR2 YSYEKL. This table comes from immunoSEQ multiplex PCR, and its TCRdb copy is limited to in-frame clones, with some not included. This repertoire shows some 28,000 clones, approximately 78% found once; its top ten account for around a sixth. About this clone: Its cognate antigen is unknown.

This chain connects TRBV4-1 to TRBJ1-1; 7 bases line up with TRBD1. The TCR comes from a woman in her 30s with glioma. The sample in question was PBMCs, obtained from a glioma patient whose treatment included an IDH1 peptide vaccine. CDR3 amino acids: CASSLQTGQIEAFF. CDR3 DNA: TGCGCCAGCAGCCTTCAGACAGGGCAAATTGAAGCTTTCTTT.